The clone carrying this T cell receptor beta chain showed up many times. The antigen remains unidentified. This specimen belongs to a study of early T cells in non-severe SARS-CoV-2 infection. Study at large: Sequencing was performed on bulk RNA from unsorted whole blood, leaving chains unpaired. Findings of the study overall: VDJdb matching skewed toward anti-spike CD8 responses, missing private and CD4 specificities.

The length of the CDR3 is 12 residues. Trimming shortened V by 1 base and J by 5 bases, and 5 bases separated the two germline ends. Each cDNA molecule carried a unique molecular identifier. From the 5' RACE reads, TCRdb called clonotypes with MiXCR, one entry per CDR3 protein. The sample contains around 61,000 distinct CDR3 sequences, approximately 10% of which appear only once. The gene calls are TRBV12-3 or TRBV12-4 and TRBJ1-1; D remains unclear. Source material: whole blood. The sequence derives from an adult who was a healthcare worker with PCR-confirmed SARS-CoV-2 infection or an uninfected control (not recorded which). The CDR3 nucleotides are TGTGCCAGCAGTTTAGGGCAGACTGAAGCTTTCTTT. Residues: CASSLGQTEAFF.